Listed below are T cell receptor beta chains from one sample, sequenced in a study of blood T cell repertoires in COVID-19. Generated by immunoSEQ multiplex PCR, the TCRdb table keeps only in-frame clones and is missing some. The sample holds over 250,000 clones, over 80% seen once. The material sequenced was peripheral blood. The receptors derive from a woman aged 40 to 50 who had recovered from COVID-19. Each CDR3 is given with its conserved first and last residue. The D gene is left open where the match is weak. Size is omitted from some rows. Given values are once, few, many or a class for expanded clones.

DNA	CDR3	V	size	D	J
TGTGCCAGCACGACCGGGACAGGGAATTCACCCCTCCACTTT	CASTTGTGNSPLHF	TRBV3-1/TRBV3-2	-	TRBD1	TRBJ1-6
TGTGCCAGCAGCCCCCCGGTGGGGCAGGGGGATTCACCCCTCCACTTT	CASSPPVGQGDSPLHF	TRBV9	-	TRBD1	TRBJ1-6
TGTGCCAGCAGTGAAGATGAAACGGAAGAGACCCAGTACTTC	CASSEDETEETQYF	TRBV25-1	-	-	TRBJ2-5
TGCGCCAGCAGCCAAGATCCTACTAACTATGGCTACACCTTC	CASSQDPTNYGYTF	TRBV4-3	-	-	TRBJ1-2
TGCGCCAGCAGCCAGGGACAGGGATGGGTCAATGAGCAGTTCTTC	CASSQGQGWVNEQFF	TRBV4-1	once	TRBD1	TRBJ2-1
TGTGCCAGCAGCTTGTGGCAAAACTATGGCTACACCTTC	CASSLWQNYGYTF	TRBV5-6	-	-	TRBJ1-2
TGTGCCAGCAGTCTAGTGGGAGGCGCGAACACCGGGGAGCTGTTTTTT	CASSLVGGANTGELFF	TRBV7-2	once	-	TRBJ2-2
TGTGCCAGCAGCTTAACTTCGGTTTCGTTCCCCCGGGGGGAGACCCAGTACTTC	CASSLTSVSFPRGETQYF	TRBV7-9	-	-	TRBJ2-5
TGTGCCAGCAGTACTGGACTAGCGGCCTACAATGAGCAGTTCTTC	CASSTGLAAYNEQFF	TRBV27	-	TRBD2	TRBJ2-1
TGTGCCAGTACCTTCGGGGGGAACACTGAAGCTTTCTTT	CASTFGGNTEAFF	TRBV19	few	-	TRBJ1-1
TGCGCCAGCAGTCCCCCAGGAGGGATAAACTATGGCTACACCTTC	CASSPPGGINYGYTF	TRBV4-1	-	-	TRBJ1-2
TGCGCCAGCAGTCCAGCCCAGGGGAGCCCCTACAATGAACAGTTCTTC	CASSPAQGSPYNEQFF	TRBV23-1	-	-	TRBJ2-1
TGTGCCAGCAGCGCGGGGGCTGGGACAGATACGCAGTATTTT	CASSAGAGTDTQYF	TRBV5-8	once	-	TRBJ2-3
TGTGCCTGGAGCTCGGGGATTAATGAAAAACTGTTTTTT	CAWSSGINEKLFF	TRBV30	-	-	TRBJ1-4
TGTGCCAGCAGCGCTGGGGGGGGGAGCCTCTACGAGCAGTACTTC	CASSAGGGSLYEQYF	TRBV5-4	-	TRBD2	TRBJ2-7
TGTGCCAGCAGCTTAGGAAGGGGGTCCGACGGCTACAATGAGCAGTTCTTC	CASSLGRGSDGYNEQFF	TRBV7-2	few	-	TRBJ2-1
TGTGCCAGCAGTGCGGGGACAGGTCTCAGGAGTGGCGCCTACGAGCAGTACTTC	CASSAGTGLRSGAYEQYF	TRBV2	-	TRBD1	TRBJ2-7
TGTGCCAGCAGTTCCTCCCTCCCTGGAGACTACACCTTC	CASSSSLPGDYTF	TRBV6-5	-	-	TRBJ1-2
TGCACCAGCGGCCGCCAACCTACTAGCGCAAGCGTAGCCAAAAACATTCAGTACTTC	CTSGRQPTSASVAKNIQYF	TRBV1	-	-	TRBJ2-4
TGTGCCAGCAGCTCGGGACAGGGAGGCACAGATACGCAGTATTTT	CASSSGQGGTDTQYF	TRBV11-3	-	TRBD1	TRBJ2-3
TGTGCCAGCAGCTTAGTAGGGCCCGGGGGGTCTGAAGCTTTCTTT	CASSLVGPGGSEAFF	TRBV7-8	-	-	TRBJ1-1
TGTGCCAGTAGCCCCCCTAGCTTCCAAGAGACCCAGTACTTC	CASSPPSFQETQYF	TRBV19	-	-	TRBJ2-5
TGTGCCAGCAGCCCTCAGGGCACCGGGGAGCTGTTTTTT	CASSPQGTGELFF	TRBV3-1/TRBV3-2	-	-	TRBJ2-2
TGTGCCAGCAGCGGGGGACTAGCGGGGTACGATACGCAGTATTTT	CASSGGLAGYDTQYF	TRBV2	-	TRBD2	TRBJ2-3
TGTGCCAGCAGCCCCGACAGGGGTATCAGCAATCAGCCCCAGCATTTT	CASSPDRGISNQPQHF	TRBV7-9	-	TRBD1	TRBJ1-5
TGCGCCAGCAGCGTGACAGGGGGCAGGTCCTACGAGCAGTACTTC	CASSVTGGRSYEQYF	TRBV5-1	-	TRBD1	TRBJ2-7
TGTGCCAGCAGGGGGGACAGGGCGAGCGGTGAAGCTTTCTTT	CASRGDRASGEAFF	TRBV6-4	few	TRBD1	TRBJ1-1
TGTGCCAGCAGCTTGTTTCAGGGGGGAAACACCATATATTTT	CASSLFQGGNTIYF	TRBV7-2	-	-	TRBJ1-3
TGTGCCAGCAGGATGGACAAATCCTACGAGCAGTACTTC	CASRMDKSYEQYF	TRBV27	few	-	TRBJ2-7
TGCGCCAGCAGCCAAGAAGGGACAGGGGAATCACCCCTCCACTTT	CASSQEGTGESPLHF	TRBV4-3	few	TRBD1	TRBJ1-6
TGTGCCAGCAGCCAGGGGCGAGGGGTTTATAATGGCTACACCTTC	CASSQGRGVYNGYTF	TRBV2	-	-	TRBJ1-2
TGTGCCAGCAGCCCGGAGGCCACGCGAGAAAAACTGTTTTTT	CASSPEATREKLFF	TRBV7-9	-	-	TRBJ1-4
TGTGCCATCAGTGAGGGGACTAGCCGCCATCGGTACTTC	CAISEGTSRHRYF	TRBV10-3	-	TRBD2	TRBJ2-7
TGTGCCAGCAGTGCCTCAGGGGGGGAGCAGTTCTTC	CASSASGGEQFF	TRBV12-3/TRBV12-4	-	-	TRBJ2-1
TGTGCCAGCAGTTTAAATTGGGGCGCCAATCAGCCCCAGCATTTT	CASSLNWGANQPQHF	TRBV27	-	-	TRBJ1-5
TGTGCCAGCAGCTCCGGTTTGAAAGGCTACACCTTC	CASSSGLKGYTF	TRBV7-9	-	-	TRBJ1-2
TGTGCCAGCAGCCCTAGGGGGCGATTGGTCCAGAACACCGGGGAGCTGTTTTTT	CASSPRGRLVQNTGELFF	TRBV3-1/TRBV3-2	-	TRBD1	TRBJ2-2
TGCGCCAGCAGCTCACGCGGTAGCGGGGAGCAGTTCTTC	CASSSRGSGEQFF	TRBV5-1	-	TRBD2	TRBJ2-1
TGCGCCAGCAGCTTAACCCAGGGCCGAGATACGCAGTATTTT	CASSLTQGRDTQYF	TRBV5-1	-	-	TRBJ2-3
TGTGCCTGGGGGAGACTCGGAACCCTGAAACATGGCTACACCTTC	CAWGRLGTLKHGYTF	TRBV30	-	-	TRBJ1-2
TGTGCCAGCAGTTTAGCCCTAAATTCACCCCTCCACTTT	CASSLALNSPLHF	TRBV12-3/TRBV12-4	-	-	TRBJ1-6
TGTGCCACCAGCAGCTTTGTGCGGGGGGATGGCTACACCTTC	CATSSFVRGDGYTF	TRBV15	-	-	TRBJ1-2
TGTGCCAGCAGCGAATACACTAGCGGGGGGGCCCCGGATGAGCAGTTCTTC	CASSEYTSGGAPDEQFF	TRBV6-2/TRBV6-3	few	TRBD2	TRBJ2-1
TGTGCCAGCAGCTTTCGGACAGGGGAAATACAAGAGACCCAGTACTTC	CASSFRTGEIQETQYF	TRBV7-9	-	TRBD1	TRBJ2-5
TGTGCCAGCAGCGTATCGGGGACGCTAGCGGGGGGCCTCTATGGGGAGCTGTTTTTT	CASSVSGTLAGGLYGELFF	TRBV9	-	TRBD2	TRBJ2-2
TGTGCCAGCAGCCCCGGGACAGGGGCTGAAAAACTGTTTTTT	CASSPGTGAEKLFF	TRBV7-9	-	TRBD1	TRBJ1-4
TGTGCCAGCACCGACAGGGCGGGTAATTCACCCCTCCACTTT	CASTDRAGNSPLHF	TRBV2	-	TRBD1	TRBJ1-6
TGTGCCAGCAGCGTAGCCCCGCGAGGGGGCGGGGAGCTGTTTTTT	CASSVAPRGGGELFF	TRBV9	-	-	TRBJ2-2
TGTGCCAGCAGCCAAGATACCCCAGGGGAACCCACCGGGGAGCTGTTTTTT	CASSQDTPGEPTGELFF	TRBV3-1/TRBV3-2	-	-	TRBJ2-2
TGTGCCAGCAGTTACGGGGACAGCCGTGGCTACACCTTC	CASSYGDSRGYTF	TRBV6-5	few	TRBD1	TRBJ1-2
TGCGCCAGCAGCTTGAACGGGGGGAGCACAGATACGCAGTATTTT	CASSLNGGSTDTQYF	TRBV5-1	-	TRBD2	TRBJ2-3
TGCAGTGCTAGTAAACAGGGAATAGGAGAGACCCAGTACTTC	CSASKQGIGETQYF	TRBV20-1	-	-	TRBJ2-5
TGTGCCAGCAGTGACCTCAGGGTCCCCACCTTC	CASSDLRVPTF	TRBV6-1	-	-	TRBJ1-2